This passage covers 5 T cell receptor beta chains from one sample sequenced in a study of CD8 T cells in Susac syndrome. The RNA, about 0.45 to 1 ug, was put through reverse transcription using random hexamers. TCRdb reanalysed the immunoSEQ multiplex PCR reads using MiXCR and keeps one entry per CDR3 protein. The table lists 150,000 or so distinct CDR3 sequences, around 95% of them singletons. The sample was CD8+ T cells from PBMCs. The receptor set was obtained from a human donor with multiple sclerosis.

This clonotype came up once. The CDR3 sequence: CASSQFSNTEAFF. The CDR3 nucleotides are TGTGCCAGCAGCCAATTCTCCAACACTGAAGCTTTCTTT. The rearrangement uses TRBV14 and TRBJ1-1; unclear D gene. Deletions cut 2 bases from V and 2 bases from J, with 6 bases between. The CDR3 contains 13 residues. CDR1 SGHDN and CDR2 FVKESK come from the germline V gene.

The chain combines TRBV5-1 with TRBJ1-2, with a possible D match to TRBD1 (5 bases). Germline CDR1 SGHRS, CDR2 YFSETQ. The ends were cut back, 5 bases at V and 3 bases at J, with 11 bases in the middle. The CDR3 covers 13 residues. The CDR3 coding sequence is TGCGCCAGCAGTTGGGGGGAGGACTATGGCTACACCTTC. It encodes CASSWGEDYGYTF.

This clonotype is a singleton in its sample. The J gene is TRBJ2-3, the V gene TRBV9, with D possibly matching TRBD1 (6 bases). The germline CDR1 and CDR2 sequences are SGDLS and YYNGEE. This CDR3 region has 15 residues. Between the trimmed V and J ends, which lost 3 bases and 0 bases, there was a span of 11 bases. The CDR3 DNA reads as TGTGCCAGCAGCGCCTGGGACACTAGCACAGATACGCAGTATTTT. It is translated as CASSAWDTSTDTQYF.

The chain is built from TRBV4-1 and TRBJ2-3, with D perhaps TRBD2 (5 bases). Germline V lookup: CDR1 MGHRA, CDR2 YSYEKL. The CDR3 extends over 16 amino acids. Trimming left V 1 base short and J 2 bases short, with 13 bases between. The CDR3 DNA reads as TGCGCCAGCAGCCAAGGAGGGTACGGTATCACAGATACGCAGTATTTT. It encodes CASSQGGYGITDTQYF.

The V gene is TRBV29-1, the J gene TRBJ2-3; 10 bases line up with TRBD2. The CDR3 is 15 residues long. The germline V gene encodes CDR1 SQVTM and CDR2 ANQGSEA. After removal of 6 bases from V and 1 base from J, the junction contained 7 bases not matched to a gene. The CDR3: CSVDPGTSGTDTQYF. The CDR3 bases are TGCAGCGTGGATCCCGGGACTAGCGGCACAGATACGCAGTATTTT.